Reported below is one T cell receptor beta chain. Repertoires were generated with immunoSEQ multiplex PCR, while TCRdb's copy carries only in-frame clones and drops some. The data show approximately 160,000 clones, with 90% to 95% seen just once and 4.1% held by the top ten. The length of the CDR3 is 19 residues. Trimming cost V 0 bases and J 4 bases, with 19 bases left between them. Germline V gene sequence: CDR1 SGHVS, CDR2 FNYEAQ. This sample stems from a study of control samples from healthy donors and cancer patients. The V and J genes are TRBV7-6 and TRBJ2-6; D might be TRBD2 (6 bases). Sequenced: blood. This clonotype was sampled from a woman aged 60-75 years in good health. CDR3 residues: CASSLASPGLPAGANVLTF. The DNA of the CDR3 is TGTGCCAGCAGCTTAGCGAGCCCGGGACTCCCGGCAGGGGCCAACGTCCTGACTTTC.